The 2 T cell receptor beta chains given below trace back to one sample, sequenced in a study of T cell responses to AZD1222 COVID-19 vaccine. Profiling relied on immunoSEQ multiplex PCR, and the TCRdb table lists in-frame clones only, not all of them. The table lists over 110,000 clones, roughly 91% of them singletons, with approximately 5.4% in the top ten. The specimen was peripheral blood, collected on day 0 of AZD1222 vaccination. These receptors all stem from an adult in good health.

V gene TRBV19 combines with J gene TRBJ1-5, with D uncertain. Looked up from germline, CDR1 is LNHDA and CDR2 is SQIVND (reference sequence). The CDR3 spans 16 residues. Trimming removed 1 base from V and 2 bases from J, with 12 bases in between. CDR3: CASSIAPLGRNQPQHF. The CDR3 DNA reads TGTGCCAGTAGTATAGCCCCTTTGGGCCGCAATCAGCCCCAGCATTTT.

The CDR3 nucleotides read TGTGCCAGCAGCTTATCTGGGGTCCCCGGCGGGGAGCTGTTTTTT. Translation gives CASSLSGVPGGELFF. The V gene is TRBV7-2, the J gene TRBJ2-2; no reliable D call. The germline CDR1 and CDR2 sequences are SGHTA and FQGNSA. The CDR3 has 15 residues. With 2 bases removed from V and 7 bases from J, the gap between germline ends came to 14 bases.